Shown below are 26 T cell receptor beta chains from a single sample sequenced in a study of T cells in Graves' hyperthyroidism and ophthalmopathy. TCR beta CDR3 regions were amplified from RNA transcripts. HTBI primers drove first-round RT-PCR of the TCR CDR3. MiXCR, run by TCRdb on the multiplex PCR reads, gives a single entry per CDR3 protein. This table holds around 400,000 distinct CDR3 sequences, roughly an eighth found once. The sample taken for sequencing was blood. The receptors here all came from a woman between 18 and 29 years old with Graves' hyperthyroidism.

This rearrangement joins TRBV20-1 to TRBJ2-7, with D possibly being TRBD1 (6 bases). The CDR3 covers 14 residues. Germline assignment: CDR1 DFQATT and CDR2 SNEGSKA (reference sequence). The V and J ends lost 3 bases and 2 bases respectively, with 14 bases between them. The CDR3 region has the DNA TGCAGTGCTAGTGAAAGGACAGCTCCCTACGAGCAGTACTTC. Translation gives CSASERTAPYEQYF.

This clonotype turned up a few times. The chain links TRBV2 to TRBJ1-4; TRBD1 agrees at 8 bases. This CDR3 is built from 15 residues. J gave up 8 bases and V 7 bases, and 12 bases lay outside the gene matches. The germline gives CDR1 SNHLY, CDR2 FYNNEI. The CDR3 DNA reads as TGTGCCAGCAAGGCGGTTGGGACAGGACCGGAAAAACTGTTTTTT. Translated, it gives CASKAVGTGPEKLFF.

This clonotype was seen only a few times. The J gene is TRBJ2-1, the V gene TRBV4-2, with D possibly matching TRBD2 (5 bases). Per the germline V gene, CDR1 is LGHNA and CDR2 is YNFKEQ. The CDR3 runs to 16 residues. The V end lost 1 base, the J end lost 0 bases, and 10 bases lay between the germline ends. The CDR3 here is CASSQGGSRSYNEQFF. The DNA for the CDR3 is TGTGCCAGCAGCCAAGGAGGGTCACGCTCCTACAATGAGCAGTTCTTC.

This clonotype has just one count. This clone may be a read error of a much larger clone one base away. The CDR3 loop is CASSLLVSEKYF. CDR3 in DNA: TGTGCCAGCAGTTTATTGGTCTCTGAGAAGTACTTC. V is TRBV12-3 or TRBV12-4 and J is TRBJ2-7; D ambiguous. CDR3 length: 12 amino acids. V was shortened by 2 bases and J by 11 bases, with 13 bases between the two germline ends.

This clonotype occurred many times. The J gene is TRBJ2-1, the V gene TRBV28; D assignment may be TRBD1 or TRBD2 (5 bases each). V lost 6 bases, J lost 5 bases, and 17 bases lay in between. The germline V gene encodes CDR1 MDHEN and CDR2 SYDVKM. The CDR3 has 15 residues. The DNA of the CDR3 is TGTGCCAGCAGCCGGGCTGGGACCCAGGACAATGAGCAGTTCTTC. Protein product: CASSRAGTQDNEQFF.

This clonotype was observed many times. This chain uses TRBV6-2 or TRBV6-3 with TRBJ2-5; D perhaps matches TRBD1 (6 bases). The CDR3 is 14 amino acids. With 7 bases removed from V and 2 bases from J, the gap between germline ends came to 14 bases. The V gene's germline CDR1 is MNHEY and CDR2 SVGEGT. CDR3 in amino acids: CASTLGGGQETQYF. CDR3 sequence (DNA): TGTGCCAGCACCCTTGGGGGCGGACAAGAGACCCAGTACTTC.

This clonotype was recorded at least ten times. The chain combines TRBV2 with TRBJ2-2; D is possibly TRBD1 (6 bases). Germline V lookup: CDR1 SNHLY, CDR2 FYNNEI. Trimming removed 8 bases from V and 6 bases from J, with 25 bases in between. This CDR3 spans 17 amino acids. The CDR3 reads CASWDDRSLGVAGELFF. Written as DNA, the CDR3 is TGTGCCAGCTGGGACGACAGGTCCCTCGGAGTCGCCGGGGAGCTGTTTTTT.

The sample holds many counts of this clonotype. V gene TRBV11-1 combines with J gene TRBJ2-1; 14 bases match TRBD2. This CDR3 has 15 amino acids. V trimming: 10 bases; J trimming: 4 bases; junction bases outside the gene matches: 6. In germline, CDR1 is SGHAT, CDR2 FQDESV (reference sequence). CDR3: CATSTSGGAYNEQFF. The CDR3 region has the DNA TGTGCCACCTCGACTAGCGGGGGGGCTTACAATGAGCAGTTCTTC.

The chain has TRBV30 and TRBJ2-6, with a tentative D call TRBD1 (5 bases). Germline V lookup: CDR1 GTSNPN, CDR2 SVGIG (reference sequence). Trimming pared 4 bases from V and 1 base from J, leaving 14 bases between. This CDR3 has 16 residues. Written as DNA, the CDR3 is TGTGCCTGGATGGGCAGGGTTACTTCTGGGGCCAACGTCCTGACTTTC. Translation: CAWMGRVTSGANVLTF.

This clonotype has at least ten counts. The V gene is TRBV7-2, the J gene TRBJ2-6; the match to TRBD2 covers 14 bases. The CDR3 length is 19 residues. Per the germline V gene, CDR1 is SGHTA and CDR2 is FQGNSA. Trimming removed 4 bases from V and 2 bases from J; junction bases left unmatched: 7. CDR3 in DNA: TGTGCCAGCAGCTGGAGACTAGCGGGAGGGCCGACTGGGGCCAACGTCCTGACTTTC. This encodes CASSWRLAGGPTGANVLTF.

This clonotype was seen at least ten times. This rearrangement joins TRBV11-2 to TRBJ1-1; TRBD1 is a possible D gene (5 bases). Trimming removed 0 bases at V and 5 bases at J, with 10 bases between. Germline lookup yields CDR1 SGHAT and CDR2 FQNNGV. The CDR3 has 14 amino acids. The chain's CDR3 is CASSLEPQGTEAFF. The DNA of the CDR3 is TGTGCCAGCAGCTTAGAGCCGCAGGGTACTGAAGCTTTCTTT.

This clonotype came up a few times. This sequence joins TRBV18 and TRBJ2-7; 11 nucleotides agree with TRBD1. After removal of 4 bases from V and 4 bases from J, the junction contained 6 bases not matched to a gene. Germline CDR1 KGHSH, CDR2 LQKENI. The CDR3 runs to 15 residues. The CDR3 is CASSRWTGGEYEQYF. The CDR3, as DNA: TGTGCCAGCTCACGGTGGACAGGGGGCGAATACGAGCAGTACTTC.

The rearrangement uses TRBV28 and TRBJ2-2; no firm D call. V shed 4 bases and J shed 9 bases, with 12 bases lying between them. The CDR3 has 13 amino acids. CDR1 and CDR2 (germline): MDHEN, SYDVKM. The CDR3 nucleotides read TGTGCCAGCAGTTCCGGTTTGGGTTGGGAGCTGTTTTTT. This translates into CASSSGLGWELFF. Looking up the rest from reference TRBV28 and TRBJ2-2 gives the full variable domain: DVKVTQSSRYLVKRTGEKVFLECVQDMDHENMFWYRQDPGLGLRLIYFSYDVKMKEKGDIPEGYSVSREKKERFSLILESASTNQTSMYLCASSSGLGWELFFGEGSRLTVL.

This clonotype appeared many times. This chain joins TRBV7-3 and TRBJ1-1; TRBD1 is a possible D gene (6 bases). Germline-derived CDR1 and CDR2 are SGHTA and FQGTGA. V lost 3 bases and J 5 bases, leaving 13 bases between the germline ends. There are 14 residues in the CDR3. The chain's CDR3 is CASSFGGLNTEAFF. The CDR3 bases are TGTGCCAGCAGCTTCGGGGGCTTAAATACTGAAGCTTTCTTT.

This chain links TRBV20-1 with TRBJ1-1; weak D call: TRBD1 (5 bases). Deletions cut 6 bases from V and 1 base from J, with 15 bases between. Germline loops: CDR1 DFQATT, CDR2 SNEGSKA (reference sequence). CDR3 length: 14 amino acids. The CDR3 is CSAIPGPANTEAFF. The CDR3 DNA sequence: TGCAGTGCAATACCGGGACCTGCGAACACTGAAGCTTTCTTT.

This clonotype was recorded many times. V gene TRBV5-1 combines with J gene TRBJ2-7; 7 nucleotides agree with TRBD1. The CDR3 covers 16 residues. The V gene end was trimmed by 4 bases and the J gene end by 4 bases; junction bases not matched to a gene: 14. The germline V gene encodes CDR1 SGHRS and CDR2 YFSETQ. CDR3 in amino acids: CASSQIGSGTAYEQYF. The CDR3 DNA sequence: TGCGCCAGCAGCCAAATCGGGTCCGGGACAGCTTACGAGCAGTACTTC.

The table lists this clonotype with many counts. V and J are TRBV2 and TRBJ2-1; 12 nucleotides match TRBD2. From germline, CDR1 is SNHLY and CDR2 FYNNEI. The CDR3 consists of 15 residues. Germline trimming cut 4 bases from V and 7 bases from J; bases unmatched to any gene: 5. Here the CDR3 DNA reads TGTGCCAGCAGTGCCCTAGCGGGGGGGCAGAATGAGCAGTTCTTC. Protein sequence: CASSALAGGQNEQFF.

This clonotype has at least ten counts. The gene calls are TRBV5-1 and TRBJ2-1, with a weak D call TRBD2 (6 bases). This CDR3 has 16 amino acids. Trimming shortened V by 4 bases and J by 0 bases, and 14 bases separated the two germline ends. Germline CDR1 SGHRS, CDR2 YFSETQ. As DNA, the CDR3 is TGCGCCAGCAGCCCCCTGGCGGGAAGCTCCTACAATGAGCAGTTCTTC. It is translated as CASSPLAGSSYNEQFF.

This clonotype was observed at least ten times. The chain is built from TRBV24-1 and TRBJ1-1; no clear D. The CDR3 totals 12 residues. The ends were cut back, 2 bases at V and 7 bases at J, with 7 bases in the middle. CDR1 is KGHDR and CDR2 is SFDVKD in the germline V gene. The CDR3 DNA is TGTGCCACCAGTGATTCGACGTATGAAGCTTTCTTT. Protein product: CATSDSTYEAFF.

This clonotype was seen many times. The CDR3 DNA is TGTGCCAGCAGCGTAAAGACTAGCGGGGGGGTCACAGATACGCAGTATTTT. Amino acids: CASSVKTSGGVTDTQYF. This chain connects TRBV7-9 to TRBJ2-3; 14 nucleotides agree with TRBD2. The CDR3 runs to 17 residues. Trimming removed 5 bases from V and 2 bases from J; junction bases left unmatched: 6. Germline V gene lookup returns CDR1 SEHNR and CDR2 FQNEAQ (reference sequence).

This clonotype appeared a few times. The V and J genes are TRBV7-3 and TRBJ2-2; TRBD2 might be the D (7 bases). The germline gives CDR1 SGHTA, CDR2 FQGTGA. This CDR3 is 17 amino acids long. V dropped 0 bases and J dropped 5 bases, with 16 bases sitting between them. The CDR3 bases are TGTGCCAGCAGCTTAACGAATCGGGGGGCGTATACCGGGGAGCTGTTTTTT. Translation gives CASSLTNRGAYTGELFF.

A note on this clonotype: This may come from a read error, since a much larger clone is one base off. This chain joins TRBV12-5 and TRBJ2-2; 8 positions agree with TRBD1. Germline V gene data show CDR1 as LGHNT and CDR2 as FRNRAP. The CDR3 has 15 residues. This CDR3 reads CTSGLVQGEPGELFF. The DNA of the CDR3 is TGTACTAGTGGTTTGGTACAGGGGGAACCCGGGGAGCTGTTTTTT. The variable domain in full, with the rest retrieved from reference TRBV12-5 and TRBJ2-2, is DARVTQTPRHKVTEMGQEVTMRCQPILGHNTVFWYRQTMMQGLELLAYFRNRAPLDDSGMPKDRFSAEMPDATLATLKIQPSEPRDSAVYFCTSGLVQGEPGELFFGEGSRLTVL.

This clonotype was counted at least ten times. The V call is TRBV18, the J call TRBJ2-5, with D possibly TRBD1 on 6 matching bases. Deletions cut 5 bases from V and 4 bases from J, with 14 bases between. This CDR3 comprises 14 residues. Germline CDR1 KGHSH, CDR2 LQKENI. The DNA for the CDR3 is TGTGCCAGCTCAAGTTACAGGGAAGGAGAGACCCAGTACTTC. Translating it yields CASSSYREGETQYF.

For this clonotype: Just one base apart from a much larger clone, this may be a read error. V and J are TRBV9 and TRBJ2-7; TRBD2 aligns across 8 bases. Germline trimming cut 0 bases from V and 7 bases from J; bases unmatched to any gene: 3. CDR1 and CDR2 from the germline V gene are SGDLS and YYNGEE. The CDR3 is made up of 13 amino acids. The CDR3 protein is CASSVVTGGEQYF. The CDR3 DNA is TGTGCCAGCAGCGTAGTTACGGGGGGGGAGCAGTACTTC.

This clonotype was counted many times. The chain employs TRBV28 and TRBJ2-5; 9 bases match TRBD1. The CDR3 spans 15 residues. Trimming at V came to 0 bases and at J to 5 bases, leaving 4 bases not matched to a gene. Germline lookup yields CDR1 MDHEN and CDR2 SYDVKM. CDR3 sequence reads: CASSLWTGGSETQYF. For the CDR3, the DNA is TGTGCCAGCAGTTTATGGACAGGGGGTAGTGAGACCCAGTACTTC.

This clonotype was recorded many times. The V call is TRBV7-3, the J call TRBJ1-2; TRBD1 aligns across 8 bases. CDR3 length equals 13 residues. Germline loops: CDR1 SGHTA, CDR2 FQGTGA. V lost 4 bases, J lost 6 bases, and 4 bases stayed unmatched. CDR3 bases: TGTGCCAGCAGCTCACGGACAGGGAATGGCTACACCTTC. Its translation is CASSSRTGNGYTF.